A single sample is the source of the 13 T cell receptor beta chains below, sequenced in a study of cytomegalovirus exposure and HLA in healthy donors. The primer mix had 60 Vbeta and 13 Jbeta primers. Clones were sequenced by immunoSEQ multiplex PCR, and TCRdb holds only the in-frame ones, with some missing. The sample yields some 100,000 clones, 70% to 80% seen once. Sequencing was done on a sample of PBMCs. The receptor set was obtained from a man between 45 and 60 years old in good health and CMV-seropositive.

The chain combines TRBV21-1 with TRBJ1-5; the DNA was not compared with TRBD1, the D call given in the table. TRBV21-1 is marked as a pseudogene. The CDR3 consists of 17 residues. CDR3 amino acids: CASSTGTGVYSNQPQHF. Written as DNA, the CDR3 is TGTGCCAGCAGCACTGGGACAGGAGTTTATAGCAATCAGCCCCAGCATTTT.

The chain employs TRBV2 and TRBJ1-5; TRBD1 matches 8 bases. The CDR3 contains 13 residues. V shed 6 bases, J shed 7 bases, and the junction held 5 bases outside the gene matches. Per the germline V gene, CDR1 is SNHLY and CDR2 is FYNNEI. The CDR3 DNA follows: TGTGCCAGCAGCGGCGACAGGGGACAGCCCCAGCATTTT. Protein product: CASSGDRGQPQHF. The full variable domain, rest sourced from reference TRBV2 and TRBJ1-5, is EPEVTQTPSHQVTQMGQEVILRCVPISNHLYFYWYRQILGQKVEFLVSFYNNEISEKSEIFDDQFSVERPDGSNFTLKIRSTKLEDSAMYFCASSGDRGQPQHFGDGTRLSIL.

The chain recombines TRBV29-1 with TRBJ1-5; TRBD1 is a possible D gene (5 bases). V lost 3 bases and J lost 1, with 7 bases in between. CDR3 length: 13 amino acids. Per germline, CDR1 SQVTM and CDR2 ANQGSEA. CDR3 in DNA: TGCAGCGTTGATCCAGGGAGCAATCAGCCCCAGCATTTT. It yields the protein CSVDPGSNQPQHF. Complete variable domain (other parts from reference TRBV29-1 and TRBJ1-5): SAVISQKPSRDICQRGTSLTIQCQVDSQVTMMFWYRQQPGQSLTLIATANQGSEATYESGFVIDKFPISRPNLTFSTLTVSNMSPEDSSIYLCSVDPGSNQPQHFGDGTRLSIL.

The CDR3 DNA is TGTGCCAGCAGCTTCGGAAACAGGGGAGGCACTGAAGCTTTCTTT. This translates into CASSFGNRGGTEAFF. This chain uses TRBV5-4 with TRBJ1-1; 7 nucleotides match TRBD1. The ends lost 2 bases at V and 4 bases at J; junction bases unmatched: 8. Germline values: CDR1 SGHNT, CDR2 YYREEE (reference sequence). This CDR3 is 15 amino acids long.

The chain recombines TRBV29-1 with TRBJ2-1; the D is unclear. The V gene lost 4 bases and the J gene lost 10 bases, with 14 bases spanning the gap. Germline-derived CDR1 and CDR2 are SQVTM and ANQGSEA. The CDR3 length is 12 residues. This CDR3 reads CSVGWSSGEQFF. The CDR3 bases are TGCAGCGTTGGATGGAGCTCCGGAGAGCAGTTCTTC.

This rearrangement joins TRBV7-9 to TRBJ1-3; no definite D call. V lost 2 bases to trimming and J lost 0 bases, with 11 bases between them. Germline CDR1 SEHNR, CDR2 FQNEAQ (reference sequence). The CDR3 contains 16 residues. CDR3 sequence reads: CASSLKADNSGNTIYF. The CDR3 bases are TGTGCCAGCAGCTTAAAGGCTGACAACTCTGGAAACACCATATATTTT. Using reference TRBV7-9 and TRBJ1-3 for the parts outside the CDR3, the full variable domain is DTGVSQNPRHKITKRGQNVTFRCDPISEHNRLYWYRQTLGQGPEFLTYFQNEAQLEKSRLLSDRFSAERPKGSFSTLEIQRTEQGDSAMYLCASSLKADNSGNTIYFGEGSWLTVV.

This rearrangement joins TRBV27 to TRBJ2-7, with TRBD1 matching 9 bases. The CDR3 sequence is 15 residues long. Trimming removed 6 bases from V and 5 bases from J; junction bases left unmatched: 11. Germline lookup yields CDR1 MNHEY and CDR2 SMNVEV (reference sequence). The CDR3 here is CASRPSGTGSNEQYF. The CDR3, as DNA: TGTGCCAGCAGGCCGAGTGGGACAGGGTCTAACGAGCAGTACTTC.

The sample holds a few counts of this clone. The identical CDR3 is also encoded by other nucleotide sequences in the sample. The CDR3 sequence: CASSAGTGASNQPQHF. DNA of the CDR3: TGTGCCAGCAGCGCCGGGACAGGGGCCAGCAATCAGCCCCAGCATTTT. This chain connects TRBV5-6 to TRBJ1-5, with 10 bases matching TRBD1. Germline CDR1 is SGHDT and CDR2 is YYEEEE. The CDR3 covers 16 residues. The ends lost 4 bases at V and 1 base at J; junction bases unmatched: 5.

The chain recombines TRBV14 with TRBJ2-7; possibly TRBD1 for D (5 bases). Deletions cut 1 base from V and 0 bases from J, with 7 bases between. The V gene's germline CDR1 is SGHDN and CDR2 FVKESK. The CDR3 sequence is 14 residues long. The CDR3 protein is CASSQGGFSYEQYF. CDR3 DNA: TGTGCCAGCAGCCAAGGGGGCTTCTCCTACGAGCAGTACTTC.

The V gene is TRBV19, the J gene TRBJ2-2, with TRBD2 identical over 9 bases. Germline loops: CDR1 LNHDA, CDR2 SQIVND (reference sequence). V shed 10 bases, J shed 4 bases, and the junction held 7 bases outside the gene matches. This CDR3 comprises 14 residues. CDR3 region: CATDSGRVTGELFF. CDR3 in DNA: TGTGCCACCGATAGCGGGAGAGTCACCGGGGAGCTGTTTTTT.

The chain carries TRBV11-3 and TRBJ1-2, with 8 bases fitting TRBD1. Per germline, CDR1 SGHNT and CDR2 YENEEA. Losses at the gene ends were 5 bases for V and 8 bases for J; bases not matched to a gene: 16. The CDR3 runs to 16 residues. The DNA of the CDR3 is TGTGCCAGCAGCCCGCGTGGGGCAGGGGGCAGTCGCGGCTACACCTTC. This translates into CASSPRGAGGSRGYTF.

The chain links TRBV19 to TRBJ1-5, with a possible D match to TRBD1 (5 bases). The CDR3 contains 16 residues. The V end was cut by 1 base, the J end by 3 bases, with 13 bases between. Germline CDR1 reads LNHDA; CDR2 reads SQIVND (reference sequence). CDR3 bases: TGTGCCAGTAGTATAGGTGGCAGGGTGAACAATCAGCCCCAGCATTTT. This encodes CASSIGGRVNNQPQHF.

The chain joins TRBV6-1 to TRBJ2-1; 10 nucleotides agree with TRBD2. Germline CDR1 and CDR2: MNHNS and SASEGT. The CDR3 loop spans 16 amino acids. The ends lost 2 bases at V and 7 bases at J; junction bases unmatched: 8. DNA for the CDR3: TGTGCCAGCAGTGAAACGGCTAGCGGGAGTGGAAATGAGCAGTTCTTC. Its protein is CASSETASGSGNEQFF.